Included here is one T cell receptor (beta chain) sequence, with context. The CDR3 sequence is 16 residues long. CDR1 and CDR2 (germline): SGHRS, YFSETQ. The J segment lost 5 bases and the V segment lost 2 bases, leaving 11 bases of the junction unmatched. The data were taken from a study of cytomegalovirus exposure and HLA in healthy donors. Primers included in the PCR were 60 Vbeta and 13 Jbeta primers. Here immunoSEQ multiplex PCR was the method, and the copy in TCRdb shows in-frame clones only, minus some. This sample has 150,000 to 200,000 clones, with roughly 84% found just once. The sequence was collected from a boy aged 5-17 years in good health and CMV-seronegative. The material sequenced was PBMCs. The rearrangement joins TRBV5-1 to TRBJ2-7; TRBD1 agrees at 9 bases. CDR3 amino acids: CASSFATGTGSHEQYF. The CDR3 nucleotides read TGCGCCAGCAGCTTCGCAACCGGGACAGGGTCTCACGAGCAGTACTTC.